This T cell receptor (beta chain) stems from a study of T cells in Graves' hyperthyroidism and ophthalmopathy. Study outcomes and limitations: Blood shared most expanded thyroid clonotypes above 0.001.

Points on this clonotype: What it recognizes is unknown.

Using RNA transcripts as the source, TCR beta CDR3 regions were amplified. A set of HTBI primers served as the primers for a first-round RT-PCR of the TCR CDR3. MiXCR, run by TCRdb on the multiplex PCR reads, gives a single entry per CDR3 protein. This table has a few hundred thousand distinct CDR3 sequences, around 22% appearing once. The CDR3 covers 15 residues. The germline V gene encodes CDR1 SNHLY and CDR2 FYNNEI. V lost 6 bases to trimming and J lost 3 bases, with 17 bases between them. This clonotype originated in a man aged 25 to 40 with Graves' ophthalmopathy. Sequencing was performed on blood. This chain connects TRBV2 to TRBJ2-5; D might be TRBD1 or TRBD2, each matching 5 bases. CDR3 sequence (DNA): TGTGCCAGCAGCCTGCAGGGAGTCTGGGAAGAGACCCAGTACTTC. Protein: CASSLQGVWEETQYF.